This T cell receptor beta chain emerged from a study of blood T cells in healthy people across ages. Then a second PCR, running about 6 to 11 cycles, was carried out with a sample-barcoded 5' primer and a J-beta primer mix. Each CDR3 protein is one row after TCRdb ran MiXCR on the 5' RACE reads. The sample holds approximately 1.5 million distinct CDR3 sequences, 30% to 35% seen once. In germline, CDR1 is MNHEY, CDR2 SVGAGI. The junction had 7 bases not matched to a gene; V was cut back by 6 bases and J by 7 bases. CDR3 size: 14 residues. The chain carries TRBV6-5 and TRBJ2-1; 9 bases are shared with TRBD1. This TCR was sampled from a woman in her twenties or thirties in good health. Material: blood. Here the CDR3 DNA reads TGTGCCAGCAGGGGACCGGGACAGGGAAATGAGCAGTTCTTC. Translated: CASRGPGQGNEQFF.